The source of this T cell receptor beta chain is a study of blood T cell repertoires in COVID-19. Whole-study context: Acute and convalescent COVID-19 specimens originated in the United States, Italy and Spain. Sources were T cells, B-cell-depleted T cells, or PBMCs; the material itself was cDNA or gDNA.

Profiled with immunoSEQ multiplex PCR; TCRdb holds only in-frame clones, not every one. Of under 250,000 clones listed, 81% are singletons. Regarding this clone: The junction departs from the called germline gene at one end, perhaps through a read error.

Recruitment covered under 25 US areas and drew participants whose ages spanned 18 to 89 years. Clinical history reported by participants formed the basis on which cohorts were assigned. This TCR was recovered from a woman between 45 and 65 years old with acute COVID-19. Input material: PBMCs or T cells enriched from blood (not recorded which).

CDR3 sequence (DNA): TGTGCCAGCAGTTTACAGGACAGATTAAATGAAGAACTGTTTTTT. It translates to CASSLQDRLNEELFF. J is TRBJ1-4 and V is TRBV28, with D perhaps matching TRBD1 (6 bases). The CDR3 contains 15 residues. Germline assignment: CDR1 MDHEN and CDR2 SYDVKM.